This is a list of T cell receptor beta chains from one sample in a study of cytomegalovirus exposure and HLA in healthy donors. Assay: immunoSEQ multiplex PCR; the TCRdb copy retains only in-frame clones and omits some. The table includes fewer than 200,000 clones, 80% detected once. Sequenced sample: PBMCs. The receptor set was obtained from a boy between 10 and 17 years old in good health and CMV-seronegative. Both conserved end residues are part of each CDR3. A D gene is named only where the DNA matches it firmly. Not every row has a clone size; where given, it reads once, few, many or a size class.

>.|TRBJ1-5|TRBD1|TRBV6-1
TGTGCCAGCAGTGACAGGGGGGAAAGTCAGCCCCAGCATTTT
CASSDRGESQPQHF
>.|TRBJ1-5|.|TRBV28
TGTGCCAGCAGTTTCGGACAGTACCGTAGCAATCAGCCCCAGCATTTT
CASSFGQYRSNQPQHF
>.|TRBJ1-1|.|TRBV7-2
TGTGCCAGCAGCCTGAGGACTGAAGCTTTCTTT
CASSLRTEAFF
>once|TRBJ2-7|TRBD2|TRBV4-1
TGCGCCAGCAGCCAAGTGACTAGCGGGGGAGACTACGAGCAGTACTTC
CASSQVTSGGDYEQYF
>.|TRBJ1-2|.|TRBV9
TGTGCCAGCAGCGTAAGCGCAAGAAGAGGAGGGGTTGCCTATGGCTACACCTTC
CASSVSARRGGVAYGYTF
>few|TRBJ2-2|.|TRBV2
TGTGCCAGCAGGCAGGGGACCGGGGAGCTGTTTTTT
CASRQGTGELFF
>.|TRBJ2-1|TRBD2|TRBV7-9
TGTGCCAGCAGCTTAGCGCTGGCTAGCGGGCGCAATGAGCAGTTCTTC
CASSLALASGRNEQFF
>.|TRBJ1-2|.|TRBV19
TGTGCCAGTAGTAGAATCTCCGGGACAAGACCTTATGGCTACACCTTC
CASSRISGTRPYGYTF
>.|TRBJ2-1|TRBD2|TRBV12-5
TGTGCTAGTGGTTATGCTAGCGGGAGGACCCCCGTGACGGTAAATGAGCAGTTCTTC
CASGYASGRTPVTVNEQFF
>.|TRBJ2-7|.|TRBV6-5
TGTGCCAGCAGTTATGTTCGTCAGGGCTACGAGCAGTACTTC
CASSYVRQGYEQYF
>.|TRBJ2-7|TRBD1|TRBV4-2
TGTGCCAGCAGCCAAGATGAAGCGGCAGGGGGCGTCGAGCAGTACTTC
CASSQDEAAGGVEQYF
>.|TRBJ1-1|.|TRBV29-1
TGCAGCGTAGACCTTTTACAGGGTTGGACTGAAGCTTTCTTT
CSVDLLQGWTEAFF
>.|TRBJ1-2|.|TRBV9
TGTGCTAGCAGCGTAAACTTACAGGGATTCTACACCTTC
CASSVNLQGFYTF
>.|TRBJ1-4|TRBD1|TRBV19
TGTGCCAGTAGGCCAGGACAGGCGGCTAATGAAAAACTGTTTTTT
CASRPGQAANEKLFF
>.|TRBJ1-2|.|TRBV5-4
TGTGCCAGCAGCGATTGGGCTGCAGGGCTTGGCTACACCTTC
CASSDWAAGLGYTF
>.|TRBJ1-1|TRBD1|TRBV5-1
TGCGCCAGCAGCTCGGGACAGGGGACCCCCTACACTGAAGCTTTCTTT
CASSSGQGTPYTEAFF
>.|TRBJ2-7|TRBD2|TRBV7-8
TGTGCCAGCAGCTTAGACCTAGCGGGCCACTACGAGCAGTACTTC
CASSLDLAGHYEQYF
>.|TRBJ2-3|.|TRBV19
TGTGCCAGTAGTATCTCTAGTTTGACGGCAGATGACACGCAGTATTTT
CASSISSLTADDTQYF
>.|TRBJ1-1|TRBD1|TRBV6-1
TGTGCCAGCAGCGCTCCTCGGACAGGGAGCACTGAAGCTTTCTTT
CASSAPRTGSTEAFF
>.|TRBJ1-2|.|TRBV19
TGTGCCAGTAGTTCGGACAGCTATGGCTACACCTTC
CASSSDSYGYTF
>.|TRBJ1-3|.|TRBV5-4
TGTGCCAGCAGCTTGCGGGGTACCCGAAACACCATATATTTT
CASSLRGTRNTIYF
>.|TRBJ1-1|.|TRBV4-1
TGCGCCAGCAGCGATCAGGGGCCGAACACTGAAGCTTTCTTT
CASSDQGPNTEAFF
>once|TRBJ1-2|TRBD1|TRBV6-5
TGTGCCAGCATCCCCGGGACAGGGAACTATGGCTACACCTTC
CASIPGTGNYGYTF
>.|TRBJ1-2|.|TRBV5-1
TGCGCCAGCAGCTTGGGACCCGGGTATGGCTACACCTTC
CASSLGPGYGYTF
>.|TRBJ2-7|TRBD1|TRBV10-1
TGCGCCAGCAGTGAGTCGATTATGGGACAGGGGTACCACGAGCAGTACTTC
CASSESIMGQGYHEQYF
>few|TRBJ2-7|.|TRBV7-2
TGTGCCAGCAGCTTAACGGGCTACGAGCAGTACTTC
CASSLTGYEQYF
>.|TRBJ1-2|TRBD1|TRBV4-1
TGCGCCAGCAGCCAAGGGGACAGCAAGACTAACTATGGCTACACCTTC
CASSQGDSKTNYGYTF
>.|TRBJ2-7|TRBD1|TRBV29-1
TGCAGCGCCGGAGACAGGGATTCGAGTGAGCAGTACTTC
CSAGDRDSSEQYF
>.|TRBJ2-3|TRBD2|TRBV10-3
TGTGCCATCAGTTCACTAGCGGGCACAGATACGCAGTATTTT
CAISSLAGTDTQYF
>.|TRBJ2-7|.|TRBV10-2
TGCGCCATCTCGAGGTCGTCTTCCTACGAGCAGTACTTC
CAISRSSSYEQYF
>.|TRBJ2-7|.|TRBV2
TGTGCCAGCACTCTGAGCGGGCCCTACTACGAGCAGTACTTC
CASTLSGPYYEQYF
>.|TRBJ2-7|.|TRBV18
TGTGCCAGCTCACCAGGAAGCGGAGCAACTTACGAGCAGTACTTC
CASSPGSGATYEQYF
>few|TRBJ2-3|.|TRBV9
TGTGCCAGCAGCGTTAGTACTAGCACAGATACGCAGTATTTT
CASSVSTSTDTQYF
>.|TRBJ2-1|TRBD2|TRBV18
TGTGCCAGCTCGTTGGCGGGGGACTCCTACAATGAGCAGTTCTTC
CASSLAGDSYNEQFF
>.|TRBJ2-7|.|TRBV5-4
TGTGCCAGCAGCTTCGGGGGTATGAACGAGCAGTACTTC
CASSFGGMNEQYF
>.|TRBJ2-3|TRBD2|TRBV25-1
TGTGCCAGCAGGGGGGAGGGGTTTAGTGTAGATACGCAGTATTTT
CASRGEGFSVDTQYF
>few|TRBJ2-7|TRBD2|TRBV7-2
TGTGCCAGCAGCTTGGGAGGGAGTGAGTACGAGCAGTACTTC
CASSLGGSEYEQYF
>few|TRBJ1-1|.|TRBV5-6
TGTGCCAGCAGCTCGCCAGGGGTTCGGAACACTGAAGCTTTCTTT
CASSSPGVRNTEAFF
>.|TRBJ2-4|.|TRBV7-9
TGTGCCAGCAGCTCTACAGGGGACTGGACCAAAAACATTCAGTACTTC
CASSSTGDWTKNIQYF
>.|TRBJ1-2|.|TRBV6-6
TGTGCCAGCAGTTACTCGGCGACAGCCCCTAGTGGCTACACCTTC
CASSYSATAPSGYTF
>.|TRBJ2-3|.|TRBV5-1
TGCGCCAGCAGCTTGGCCGTTTATAGTAGCACAGATACGCAGTATTTT
CASSLAVYSSTDTQYF
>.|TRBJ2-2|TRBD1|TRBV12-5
TGTGCTAGTGGTTCTCCGACAGGGGGGAACACCGGGGAGCTGTTTTTT
CASGSPTGGNTGELFF
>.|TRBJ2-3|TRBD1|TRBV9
TGTGCCAGCAGCGTAGCACAGGGGTTCCCAGATACGCAGTATTTT
CASSVAQGFPDTQYF
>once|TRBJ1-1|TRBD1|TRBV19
TGTGCCAGTAGTCTCAACAGACAGGGGCTGACTGAAGCTTTCTTT
CASSLNRQGLTEAFF
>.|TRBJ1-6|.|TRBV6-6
TGTGCCAGCAGTTACTCCGAGAATTCACCCCTCCACTTT
CASSYSENSPLHF
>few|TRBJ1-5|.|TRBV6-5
TGTGCCAGCAGTGATGACAGTTATCAGCCCCAGCATTTT
CASSDDSYQPQHF
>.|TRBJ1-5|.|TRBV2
TGTGCCAGCAGTTATGGAGGGGATCAGCCCCAGCATTTT
CASSYGGDQPQHF
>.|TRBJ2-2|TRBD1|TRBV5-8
TGTGCCAGCAGCTTGGTACCCCGGGACAGCCCCCGCTACGACACCGGGGAGCTGTTTTTT
CASSLVPRDSPRYDTGELFF
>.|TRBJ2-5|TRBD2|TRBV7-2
TGTGCCAGCAGCTTAACTAGCGGGCAAGAGACCCAGTACTTC
CASSLTSGQETQYF
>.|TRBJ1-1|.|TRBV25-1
TGTGCCAGCAGCCCATTGTGGGGGGAACACACTGAAGCTTTCTTT
CASSPLWGEHTEAFF
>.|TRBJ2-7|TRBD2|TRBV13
TGTGCCAGCAGCCCACGGACTAGCGGCTCCTACGAGCAGTACTTC
CASSPRTSGSYEQYF
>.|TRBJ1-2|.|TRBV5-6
TGTGCCAGCAGCTTGCTTCAGGGGTTAACTTCGGCGAGTTATGGCTACACCTTC
CASSLLQGLTSASYGYTF
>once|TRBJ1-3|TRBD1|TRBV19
TGTGCCAGTAAGGATCCAGGGGGCCGCTCTGGAAACACCATATATTTT
CASKDPGGRSGNTIYF
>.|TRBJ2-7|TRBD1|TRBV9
TGTGCCAGCAGCGCTAGAATAGGACAGGGGGTCTACGAGCAGTACTTC
CASSARIGQGVYEQYF
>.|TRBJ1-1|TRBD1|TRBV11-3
TGTGCCAGCAGCGCTACAGGGGAGAACACTGAAGCTTTCTTT
CASSATGENTEAFF
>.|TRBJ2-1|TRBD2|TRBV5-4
TGTGCCAGCAGCTTCGGGACTAGCGGGAGTACAGATGAGCAGTTCTTC
CASSFGTSGSTDEQFF
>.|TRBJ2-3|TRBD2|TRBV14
TGTGCCAGCAGCCAAGATGCTAGCGGGAACTTTGATACGCAGTATTTT
CASSQDASGNFDTQYF
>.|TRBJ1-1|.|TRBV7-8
TGTGCCAGCAGCTTAGAGGGCAGGGGTGGCACTGAAGCTTTCTTT
CASSLEGRGGTEAFF
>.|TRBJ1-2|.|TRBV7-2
TGTGCCAGCAGCTTATCCGGGCAGGGCATAAGTGGCTACACCTTC
CASSLSGQGISGYTF